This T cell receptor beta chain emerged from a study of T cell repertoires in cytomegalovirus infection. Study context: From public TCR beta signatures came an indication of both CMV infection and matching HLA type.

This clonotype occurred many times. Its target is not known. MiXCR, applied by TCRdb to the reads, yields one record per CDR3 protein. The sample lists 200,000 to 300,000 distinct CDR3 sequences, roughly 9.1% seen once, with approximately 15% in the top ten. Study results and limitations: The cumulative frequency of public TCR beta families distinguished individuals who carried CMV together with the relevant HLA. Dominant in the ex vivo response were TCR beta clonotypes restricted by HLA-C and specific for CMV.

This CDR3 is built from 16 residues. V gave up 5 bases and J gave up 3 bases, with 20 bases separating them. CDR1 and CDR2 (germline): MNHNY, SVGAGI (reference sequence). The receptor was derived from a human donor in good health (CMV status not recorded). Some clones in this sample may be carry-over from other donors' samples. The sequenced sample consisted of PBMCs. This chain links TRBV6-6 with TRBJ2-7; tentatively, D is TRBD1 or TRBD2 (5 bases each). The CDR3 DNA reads TGTGCCAGCAGTCCCGACCAAGGGACCTTCAACTACGAGCAGTACTTC. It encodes CASSPDQGTFNYEQYF.